The rows below give T cell receptor beta chains drawn from one sample of a study of radiation and T cells in renal cell carcinoma. The data were produced by immunoSEQ multiplex PCR, yet TCRdb's version contains in-frame clones alone and is incomplete. The repertoire holds about 130,000 clones, roughly 88% seen once, with more than 10% in the top ten. The source was blood, collected from a patient whose treatment included radiotherapy and nephrectomy. These receptors were collected from a woman between 45 and 60 years old with renal cell carcinoma. The CDR3 runs from the conserved cysteine through the conserved F or W. The D gene is left open where the match is weak. Size is stated for part of the rows, as once, few or many counts, or as a class when the clone is expanded.

>TRBV4-3|TRBD1|TRBJ1-6|NA
TGCGCCAGCAGCCAAGTAGGGGGCAATTCACCCCTCCACTTT
CASSQVGGNSPLHF
>TRBV19|NA|TRBJ1-4|NA
TGTGCCAGTAGTATAGTCGGGTCCGGAGATGAAAAACTGTTTTTT
CASSIVGSGDEKLFF
>TRBV6-6|NA|TRBJ1-1|NA
TGTGCCAGCAGTTTGGGAGGCCCGAACACTGAAGCTTTCTTT
CASSLGGPNTEAFF
>TRBV19|TRBD2|TRBJ2-1|NA
TGTGCCAGTAGTATTGGGGGGGTCACCTACAATGAGCAGTTCTTC
CASSIGGVTYNEQFF
>TRBV6-6|TRBD1|TRBJ1-1|NA
TGTGCCAGCAGTACCCTGGACAGGGGGAACACTGAAGCTTTCTTT
CASSTLDRGNTEAFF
>TRBV7-8|NA|TRBJ2-7|NA
TGTGCCAGCAGCGGATCTCTTAGTGGGGTTCTCCACGAGCAGTACTTC
CASSGSLSGVLHEQYF
>TRBV5-1|TRBD2|TRBJ2-3|NA
TGCGCCAGCAGCACGGGACTAGCGGGGGGGCCGGCCACAGATACGCAGTATTTT
CASSTGLAGGPATDTQYF
>TRBV5-5|TRBD2|TRBJ2-1|NA
TGTGCCAGCAGCCCAACGGGACTAGCGGGGTTTGAGCAGTTCTTC
CASSPTGLAGFEQFF
>TRBV7-6|TRBD2|TRBJ2-1|NA
TGTGCCAGCAGCCCCCGGACTAGCGGGGGGGCCACCTACAATGAGCAGTTCTTC
CASSPRTSGGATYNEQFF
>TRBV9|TRBD1|TRBJ1-1|NA
TGTGCCAGCAGCGCTCCTACAGGGGGGACTGAAGCTTTCTTT
CASSAPTGGTEAFF
>TRBV19|TRBD2|TRBJ2-1|few
TGTGCCAGTAGTCCACTGGGACTAGCGGGGTACTACAATGAGCAGTTCTTC
CASSPLGLAGYYNEQFF
>TRBV5-1|TRBD1|TRBJ2-7|NA
TGCGCCAGCAGCCACGGACAGGGGGATTACGAGCAGTACTTC
CASSHGQGDYEQYF
>TRBV27|NA|TRBJ1-2|NA
TGTGCCAGCAGTCCCCGGCAGCGCTGGGGCTACACCTTC
CASSPRQRWGYTF
>TRBV7-2|NA|TRBJ1-1|NA
TGTGCCAGCAGCCAAGGGCGGGCCCACACTGAAGCTTTCTTT
CASSQGRAHTEAFF
>TRBV10-3|NA|TRBJ1-2|NA
TGTGCCATCAGTGAGGGCAGCGCTAACTATGGCTACACCTTC
CAISEGSANYGYTF
>TRBV6-5|NA|TRBJ2-3|NA
TGTGCCAGCCGGGGGTTCGGCACAGATACGCAGTATTTT
CASRGFGTDTQYF
>TRBV6-6|NA|TRBJ1-1|NA
TGTGCCAGCAGCCGCCGGGAGAACACTGAAGCTTTCTTT
CASSRRENTEAFF
>TRBV6-6|NA|TRBJ2-7|few
TGTGCCACCCGGGACCCTACCGAGCAGTACTTC
CATRDPTEQYF
>TRBV6-5|NA|TRBJ2-1|NA
TGTGCCAGCTCCCCAAGAGCTAACAATGAGCAGTTCTTC
CASSPRANNEQFF
>TRBV18|TRBD1|TRBJ1-1|once
TGTGCCAGCTCACACGACAGGGTGAACACTGAAGCTTTCTTT
CASSHDRVNTEAFF
>TRBV13|NA|TRBJ2-5|NA
TGTGCCAGCAGCTTACAGAAAGAGACCCAGTACTTC
CASSLQKETQYF
>TRBV11-2|NA|TRBJ1-5|NA
TGTGCCAGCAGCGTCGCTGGTGGTGGCAATCAGCCCCAGCATTTT
CASSVAGGGNQPQHF
>TRBV6-6|NA|TRBJ1-1|NA
TGTGCCAGCAACAGGGAGGTAGGTGGCACTGAAGCTTTCTTT
CASNREVGGTEAFF